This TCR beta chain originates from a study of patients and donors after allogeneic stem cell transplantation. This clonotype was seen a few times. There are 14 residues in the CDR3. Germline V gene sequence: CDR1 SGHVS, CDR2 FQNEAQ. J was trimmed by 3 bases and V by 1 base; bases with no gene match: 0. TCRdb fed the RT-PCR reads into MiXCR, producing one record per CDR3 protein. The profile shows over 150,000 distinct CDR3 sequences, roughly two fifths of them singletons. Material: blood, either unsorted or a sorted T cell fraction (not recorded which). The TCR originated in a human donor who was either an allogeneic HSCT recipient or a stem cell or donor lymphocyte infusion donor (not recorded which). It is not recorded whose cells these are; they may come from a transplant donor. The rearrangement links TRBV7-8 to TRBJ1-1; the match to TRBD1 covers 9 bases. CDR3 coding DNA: TGTGCCAGCAGCTTAGGGACAGGGGACACTGAAGCTTTCTTT. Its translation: CASSLGTGDTEAFF.